The 27 T cell receptor beta chains below all came from one sample that was sequenced in a study of shared clonotypes between healthy human individuals. Repertoires were generated with immunoSEQ multiplex PCR, while TCRdb's copy carries only in-frame clones and drops some. The table lists hundreds of thousands of clones, around 86% of them singletons, with around 15% in the top ten. The sample consisted of memory CD8+ T cells sorted from blood. Indicated subset: CD45RO+ cells pooled with CCR7-negative TemRA cells. All receptors come from a man aged 18 to 29 in good health.

V and J are TRBV5-1 and TRBJ1-5; D is unresolved. V gave up 5 bases and J gave up 0 bases, with 6 bases separating them. The CDR3 totals 13 residues. The germline V gene encodes CDR1 SGHRS and CDR2 YFSETQ. The CDR3 protein is CASRPYSNQPQHF. As DNA, the CDR3 is TGCGCCAGCAGGCCTTATAGCAATCAGCCCCAGCATTTT.

The rearrangement links TRBV6-5 to TRBJ1-5, with a possible D match to TRBD1 (6 bases). Germline V lookup: CDR1 MNHEY, CDR2 SVGAGI. CDR3 length: 15 amino acids. Between the trimmed V and J ends, which lost 0 bases and 2 bases, there was a span of 8 bases. The CDR3 nucleotides read TGTGCCAGCAGTTACTCGACAGGTGGCAATCAGCCCCAGCATTTT. Translated: CASSYSTGGNQPQHF.

The chain has TRBV7-2 and TRBJ2-3; the D gene could be TRBD1 or TRBD2 (5 bases each). Trimming removed 4 bases at V and 6 bases at J, with 8 bases between. Germline lookup yields CDR1 SGHTA and CDR2 FQGNSA. This CDR3 contains 12 residues. CDR3 bases: TGTGCCAGCAGCTCATGGGGGGATACGCAGTATTTT. Translation gives CASSSWGDTQYF.

The chain uses TRBV27 and TRBJ1-1; no definite D call. From germline, CDR1 is MNHEY and CDR2 SMNVEV (reference sequence). V was trimmed by 4 bases and J by 9 bases, leaving 15 bases between them. The CDR3 length is 13 residues. CDR3 coding DNA: TGTGCCAGCAGTTCACCAGAGGGTCTTAAAGCTTTCTTT. Protein: CASSSPEGLKAFF.

This clone was picked up a small number of times. J is TRBJ2-1 and V is TRBV7-6; 10 nucleotides align to TRBD2. The length of the CDR3 is 15 residues. V lost 2 bases and J lost 5; bases outside the gene matches: 3. CDR1 is SGHVS and CDR2 is FNYEAQ in the germline V gene. The DNA for the CDR3 is TGTGCCAGCAGCTTACTAGCGGGGGCCAACAATGAGCAGTTCTTC. This sequence encodes CASSLLAGANNEQFF.

V usage is TRBV4-1 and J usage is TRBJ2-7; D is uncertain. Looked up from germline, CDR1 is MGHRA and CDR2 is YSYEKL. V lost 1 base and J lost 4, with 8 bases in between. This CDR3 region has 13 residues. CDR3 residues: CASSQVPRYEQYF. CDR3 nucleotides: TGCGCCAGCAGCCAAGTGCCGCGTTACGAGCAGTACTTC.

V and J are TRBV4-1 and TRBJ2-5, with D unresolved. Germline assignment: CDR1 MGHRA and CDR2 YSYEKL. Between the trimmed V and J ends, which lost 0 bases and 0 bases, there was a span of 5 bases. CDR3 length: 14 amino acids. The CDR3 DNA follows: TGCGCCAGCAGCCAAGAATTCTACCAAGAGACCCAGTACTTC. Protein: CASSQEFYQETQYF.

This sequence joins TRBV5-4 and TRBJ2-5; 10 nucleotides align to TRBD2. CDR3 length: 19 amino acids. In germline, CDR1 is SGHNT, CDR2 YYREEE (reference sequence). V gave up 5 bases and J gave up 4 bases; unmatched junction bases: 20. The CDR3 DNA sequence: TGTGCCAGCAGTCGGGGGCTAGCGGGAGTCCGGTGGGGCTTAGAGACCCAGTACTTC. The encoded protein is CASSRGLAGVRWGLETQYF.

The chain has TRBV7-9 and TRBJ2-7; D is ambiguous. V gave up 5 bases and J gave up 4 bases, with 15 bases separating them. The CDR3 sequence is 14 residues long. Per germline, CDR1 SEHNR and CDR2 FQNEAQ (reference sequence). The CDR3 protein is CASSAATGSYEQYF. In nucleotides, the CDR3 is TGTGCCAGCAGCGCGGCCACTGGATCTTACGAGCAGTACTTC.

The rearrangement uses TRBV4-1 and TRBJ1-1, with D uncertain. This CDR3 region has 14 residues. Trimming stripped 1 base from V and 6 bases from J, with 12 bases between. CDR1 and CDR2 (germline): MGHRA, YSYEKL. CDR3: CASSQVLGSAEAFF. Here the CDR3 DNA reads TGCGCCAGCAGCCAAGTCTTAGGGAGTGCTGAAGCTTTCTTT.

J is TRBJ2-3 and V is TRBV30, with 8 bases aligning to TRBD1. Germline trimming cut 2 bases from V and 1 base from J; bases unmatched to any gene: 2. The CDR3 is 14 amino acids. Germline V CDR1 and CDR2: GTSNPN, SVGIG (reference sequence). For the CDR3, the DNA is TGTGCCTGGAGTACGACAGGGGGCACAGATACGCAGTATTTT. This encodes CAWSTTGGTDTQYF.

This clone has more than one count but fewer than ten. The V call is TRBV2, the J call TRBJ1-2, with D maybe TRBD1 (5 bases). The V gene lost 2 bases and the J gene lost 3 bases, with 16 bases spanning the gap. The CDR3 sequence is 16 residues long. Germline CDR1 reads SNHLY; CDR2 reads FYNNEI. In DNA, the CDR3 is TGTGCCAGCAGTGAACTTGAGGGGCGCGGGGACTATGGCTACACCTTC. Its translation: CASSELEGRGDYGYTF.

The V gene is TRBV19, the J gene TRBJ2-1, with 8 positions matching TRBD1. The germline CDR1 and CDR2 sequences are LNHDA and SQIVND (reference sequence). V lost 5 bases to trimming and J lost 5 bases; unmatched junction nucleotides: 8. The CDR3 is 15 residues long. The CDR3 DNA is TGTGCCAGTAGTTACGGACAGGGATATGACAATGAGCAGTTCTTC. Its protein product is CASSYGQGYDNEQFF. The entire variable domain, with the rest obtained from reference TRBV19 and TRBJ2-1, is as follows: DGGITQSPKYLFRKEGQNVTLSCEQNLNHDAMYWYRQDPGQGLRLIYYSQIVNDFQKGDIAEGYSVSREKKESFPLTVTSAQKNPTAFYLCASSYGQGYDNEQFFGPGTRLTVL.

DNA for the CDR3: TGCGCCAGCAGCCAATCAAGCTCGCGGCAGGGAACCTACGAGCAGTACTTC. Encoded protein: CASSQSSSRQGTYEQYF. The chain combines TRBV4-1 with TRBJ2-7; maybe TRBD1 (5 bases). Germline V gene sequence: CDR1 MGHRA, CDR2 YSYEKL. The length of the CDR3 is 17 residues. The V end lost 2 bases, the J end lost 2 bases, and 19 bases lay between the germline ends.

The V gene is TRBV5-6, the J gene TRBJ2-2, with D possibly matching TRBD2 (6 bases). Germline V gene data show CDR1 as SGHDT and CDR2 as YYEEEE. The CDR3 is 14 amino acids. The V and J ends lost 5 bases and 3 bases respectively, with 11 bases between them. The CDR3: CASRAWGDTGELFF. The CDR3, as DNA: TGTGCCAGCAGAGCTTGGGGGGACACCGGGGAGCTGTTTTTT. Looking up the rest from reference TRBV5-6 and TRBJ2-2 gives the full variable domain: DAGVTQSPTHLIKTRGQQVTLRCSPKSGHDTVSWYQQALGQGPQFIFQYYEEEERQRGNFPDRFSGHQFPNYSSELNVNALLLGDSALYLCASRAWGDTGELFFGEGSRLTVL.

The rearrangement links TRBV19 to TRBJ2-7, with 10 bases identical to TRBD2. Germline-derived CDR1 and CDR2 are LNHDA and SQIVND (reference sequence). V lost 0 bases and J lost 4; bases outside the gene matches: 3. This CDR3 has 15 amino acids. Written as DNA, the CDR3 is TGTGCCAGTAGTATAGAGGCTAGCGGGAGTTACGAGCAGTACTTC. This translates into CASSIEASGSYEQYF.

The chain links TRBV25-1 to TRBJ1-6; tentatively, D is TRBD1 (5 bases). Trimming stripped 2 bases from V and 9 bases from J, with 17 bases between. Germline V gene data show CDR1 as MGHDK and CDR2 as SYGVNS. The CDR3 length is 16 residues. DNA for the CDR3: TGTGCCAGCAGTGAAGACTTTGGGACCGTGGGTTCACCCCTCCACTTT. It encodes CASSEDFGTVGSPLHF.

The gene calls are TRBV28 and TRBJ1-5, with D uncertain. Germline CDR1 MDHEN, CDR2 SYDVKM. This CDR3 is built from 14 residues. Trimming cost V 4 bases and J 2 bases, with 9 bases left between them. CDR3 in DNA: TGTGCCAGCAGTTCGCCAGCGGGCAATCAGCCCCAGCATTTT. Encoded protein: CASSSPAGNQPQHF.

Note on this clone: At one boundary the junction diverges from the germline segment, which might be a read error. This chain uses TRBV27 with TRBJ2-7; D gene ambiguous. The CDR3 runs 10 residues. Per the germline V gene, CDR1 is MNHEY and CDR2 is SMNVEV (reference sequence). CDR3 sequence: CASSSSEQYF. Here the CDR3 DNA reads TGTGCCAGCAGTTCCTCCGAGCAGTACTTC.

V usage is TRBV28 and J usage is TRBJ1-1; possibly TRBD1 for D (5 bases). The CDR3 loop spans 14 amino acids. CDR1 and CDR2 (germline): MDHEN, SYDVKM. V gave up 6 bases and J gave up 6 bases, with 17 bases separating them. CDR3 coding DNA: TGTGCCAGCAGCCAACCCCAGGGTTGGGCTGAAGCTTTCTTT. It encodes CASSQPQGWAEAFF.

This clone showed up just a few times. The chain is built from TRBV19 and TRBJ1-6; 9 positions agree with TRBD1. The J segment lost 11 bases and the V segment lost 5 bases, leaving 13 bases of the junction unmatched. The CDR3 extends over 16 amino acids. Germline V gene data show CDR1 as LNHDA and CDR2 as SQIVND (reference sequence). The CDR3: CASSFITGTGRPPLHF. The CDR3 DNA sequence: TGTGCCAGTAGTTTCATTACCGGGACAGGGAGACCACCCCTCCACTTT.

This clone has just a few counts. This rearrangement joins TRBV9 to TRBJ1-2; tentative D call: TRBD1 (5 bases). This CDR3 region has 16 residues. The germline V gene encodes CDR1 SGDLS and CDR2 YYNGEE. Trimming cost V 3 bases and J 5 bases, with 20 bases left between them. The CDR3 DNA is TGTGCCAGCAGCGGGCCGGGACCGCCCTCCTTATATGGCTACACCTTC. Protein sequence: CASSGPGPPSLYGYTF.

This chain uses TRBV6-1 with TRBJ1-3, with unresolved D. Germline CDR1 and CDR2: MNHNS and SASEGT. The V gene lost 1 base and the J gene lost 0 bases, with 1 base spanning the gap. CDR3 length: 13 amino acids. The CDR3 DNA sequence: TGTGCCAGCAGTGAAGTCTCTGGAAACACCATATATTTT. As protein: CASSEVSGNTIYF.

V and J are TRBV25-1 and TRBJ2-7, with D possibly matching TRBD1 (5 bases). Germline assignment: CDR1 MGHDK and CDR2 SYGVNS. V was trimmed by 4 bases and J by 3 bases, leaving 16 bases between them. There are 15 residues in the CDR3. CDR3 in amino acids: CASSGRALPLYEQYF. CDR3 DNA: TGTGCCAGCAGTGGCAGGGCACTTCCCCTCTACGAGCAGTACTTC.

CDR3 nucleotide sequence: TGTGCCAGCAGCTTTCCAGGGTCGAACACCGGGGAGCTGTTTTTT. Its protein product is CASSFPGSNTGELFF. The J gene is TRBJ2-2, the V gene TRBV7-9; possible D gene TRBD1, 5 bases. CDR1 is SEHNR and CDR2 is FQNEAQ in the germline V gene (reference sequence). Trimming shortened V by 3 bases and J by 0 bases, and 8 bases separated the two germline ends. The CDR3 contains 15 residues.

This chain uses TRBV6-1 with TRBJ2-7; the D gene is possibly TRBD1 (6 bases). The germline V gene has CDR1 MNHNS and CDR2 SASEGT. V was pared by 2 bases and J by 7 bases, with 15 bases between. The CDR3 contains 14 residues. CDR3 bases: TGTGCCAGCAGTGAAATGGACAGTCTGCTTGAGCAGTACTTC. Its translation is CASSEMDSLLEQYF.

This chain uses TRBV7-9 with TRBJ2-7, with 7 positions matching TRBD1. Unmatched junction bases numbered 16, after V lost 5 bases and J lost 3 bases. Germline V gene sequence: CDR1 SEHNR, CDR2 FQNEAQ (reference sequence). This CDR3 has 17 residues. CDR3 DNA sequence: TGTGCCAGCAGCACCTTTATTATGGGACAGTTAAGCTACGAGCAGTACTTC. This codes for CASSTFIMGQLSYEQYF.